This is a list of T cell receptor beta chains from one sample in a study of T cell responses to AZD1222 COVID-19 vaccine. Some clones are missing from TCRdb's copy, which holds only in-frame ones; the method was immunoSEQ multiplex PCR. The table includes tens of thousands of clones, approximately 86% detected once. Sequencing was performed on peripheral blood, taken 28 days after the second AZD1222 dose. The source is an adult who received the AZD1222 COVID-19 vaccine. The CDR3 runs from the conserved cysteine through the conserved F or W. A D gene is named only where the DNA matches it firmly. A clone size is listed for some rows: how often the clone was seen (once, few, many), or a class if it is expanded.

CDR3aa	CDR3nt	j_gene	abundance	v_gene	d_gene
CASGTARPYGYTF	TGTGCCAGCGGGACTGCACGTCCCTATGGCTACACCTTC	TRBJ1-2	NA	TRBV28	NA
CASSRDGGYTF	TGTGCCAGCAGCCGGGACGGAGGCTACACCTTC	TRBJ1-2	NA	TRBV9	NA
CASSLGLNNEQFF	TGTGCCAGCAGCCTGGGACTAAACAATGAGCAGTTCTTC	TRBJ2-1	NA	TRBV5-4	TRBD2
CASSLSGKSPRALHF	TGTGCCAGCAGCTTAAGTGGGAAGTCACCCCGTGCCCTCCACTTT	TRBJ1-6	NA	TRBV5-6	NA
CASSRQYQETQYF	TGTGCCAGCAGTCGACAGTACCAAGAGACCCAGTACTTC	TRBJ2-5	NA	TRBV6-6	NA
CASSPPGQIYNEQFF	TGTGCCAGCAGCCCCCCGGGGCAAATCTACAATGAGCAGTTCTTC	TRBJ2-1	NA	TRBV28	NA
CASFSRGSSYEQYF	TGTGCCAGCTTTTCCCGAGGGAGCTCCTACGAGCAGTACTTC	TRBJ2-7	few	TRBV2	NA
CASSGGTGSGYTF	TGCGCCAGCAGTGGAGGGACAGGGAGTGGCTACACCTTC	TRBJ1-2	once	TRBV10-1	TRBD1
CASSLDQYEQYF	TGCGCCAGCAGCTTGGACCAGTACGAGCAGTACTTC	TRBJ2-7	NA	TRBV5-1	NA
CSVMIGNSPLHF	TGCAGCGTTATGATAGGGAATTCACCCCTCCACTTT	TRBJ1-6	NA	TRBV29-1	NA
CASSLTGAHEQFF	TGTGCCAGCAGCTTGACTGGAGCCCATGAGCAGTTCTTC	TRBJ2-1	NA	TRBV5-5	NA
CASSSGDGYQPQHF	TGCGCCAGCAGCTCGGGGGACGGATATCAGCCCCAGCATTTT	TRBJ1-5	NA	TRBV5-1	NA
CASRRDIATNEKLFF	TGCGCCAGCAGGCGCGACATTGCAACTAATGAAAAACTGTTTTTT	TRBJ1-4	once	TRBV4-1	NA
CAISESISGGTAEAFF	TGTGCCATCAGTGAGTCGATAAGTGGGGGGACAGCTGAAGCTTTCTTT	TRBJ1-1	NA	TRBV10-3	TRBD1
CASSEGTGETYEQYF	TGTGCCAGCAGCGAGGGGACAGGGGAAACCTACGAGCAGTACTTC	TRBJ2-7	NA	TRBV9	TRBD1
CASSPTGGRYQPQHF	TGTGCCAGCAGCCCCACAGGGGGTAGGTATCAGCCCCAGCATTTT	TRBJ1-5	NA	TRBV2	TRBD1
CAISRVPGTGELFF	TGTGCCATCTCCAGGGTGCCCGGCACCGGGGAGCTGTTTTTT	TRBJ2-2	few	TRBV19	NA
CASSPPTDSPFYGYTF	TGTGCCAGCTCACCTCCGACAGATTCACCCTTCTATGGCTACACCTTC	TRBJ1-2	NA	TRBV18	NA
CASSPAEMGYGYTF	TGTGCCAGCAGTCCAGCTGAGATGGGCTATGGCTACACCTTC	TRBJ1-2	NA	TRBV6-5	NA
CASSIEGQSEAFF	TGTGCCAGTAGTATAGAGGGACAGAGTGAAGCTTTCTTT	TRBJ1-1	NA	TRBV19	TRBD1
CASSSTGTGTNEQFF	TGTGCCAGCAGTAGCACCGGGACAGGGACGAATGAGCAGTTCTTC	TRBJ2-1	NA	TRBV28	TRBD1
CASSTLRAATDTQYF	TGTGCCAGCAGCACCCTTCGAGCGGCCACAGATACGCAGTATTTT	TRBJ2-3	NA	TRBV4-2	NA
CASSYSGKRGNEQFF	TGTGCCAGCAGTTACTCGGGCAAGAGAGGCAATGAGCAGTTCTTC	TRBJ2-1	NA	TRBV6-5	NA
CASSSSGTQETQYF	TGTGCCAGCAGCTCTAGCGGTACCCAAGAGACCCAGTACTTC	TRBJ2-5	NA	TRBV7-9	TRBD2
CASSYGWQPQHF	TGTGCCAGCAGTTACGGTTGGCAGCCCCAGCATTTT	TRBJ1-5	NA	TRBV6-2/TRBV6-3	NA
CASSSGLWAPRHF	TGTGCCAGCAGCTCTGGGCTTTGGGCTCCCCGGCATTTT	TRBJ1-5	NA	TRBV7-2	NA
CSVEETGTGEQYF	TGCAGCGTTGAGGAGACAGGGACCGGAGAGCAGTACTTC	TRBJ2-7	NA	TRBV29-1	TRBD1
CASSQEVVKSADRANEQYF	TGTGCCAGCAGCCAAGAAGTCGTTAAATCTGCGGACAGGGCCAACGAGCAGTACTTC	TRBJ2-7	NA	TRBV14	TRBD1
CASSYSGQGYGYTF	TGTGCCAGCAGTTACTCAGGACAGGGATATGGCTACACCTTC	TRBJ1-2	NA	TRBV6-6	TRBD1
CASSSGRFNEKLFF	TGTGCCAGCAGCTCCGGACGGTTCAATGAAAAACTGTTTTTT	TRBJ1-4	NA	TRBV13	NA
CASSQESGFTEAFF	TGTGCCAGCAGCCAAGAATCAGGCTTCACTGAAGCTTTCTTT	TRBJ1-1	NA	TRBV4-2	NA
CATGTSAPREQFF	TGTGCCACCGGGACTAGCGCCCCGCGGGAGCAGTTCTTC	TRBJ2-1	NA	TRBV28	TRBD2
CASSLNGREFDEQFF	TGTGCCAGCAGCTTAAACGGGCGGGAGTTTGATGAGCAGTTCTTC	TRBJ2-1	once	TRBV7-3	TRBD2
CSVPTQAGSHTDTQYF	TGCAGCGTCCCAACTCAGGCGGGGAGCCACACAGATACGCAGTATTTT	TRBJ2-3	NA	TRBV29-1	NA
CASSFLAGVDGELFF	TGCGCCAGCAGCTTCCTAGCGGGAGTGGACGGGGAGCTGTTTTTT	TRBJ2-2	NA	TRBV5-1	TRBD2
CASSQEGSSYNSPLHF	TGTGCCAGCAGCCAAGAGGGTAGCTCCTATAATTCACCCCTCCACTTT	TRBJ1-6	NA	TRBV3-1/TRBV3-2	NA
CASRANAGGSYNSPLHF	TGTGCCAGCAGGGCGAATGCGGGGGGCTCCTATAATTCACCCCTCCACTTT	TRBJ1-6	NA	TRBV9	NA
CASSPPLDRMLYGYTF	TGTGCCAGCTCACCACCGCTGGACAGGATGTTATATGGCTACACCTTC	TRBJ1-2	NA	TRBV18	TRBD1
CASSRIGSSYEQYF	TGTGCCAGTAGTAGGATCGGGAGCTCCTACGAGCAGTACTTC	TRBJ2-7	NA	TRBV19	NA
CASRGSRRGGIQYF	TGTGCCAGCAGGGGGAGCAGAAGAGGCGGCATTCAGTACTTC	TRBJ2-4	NA	TRBV21-1	NA
CASSLSLAGVDEQYF	TGTGCCAGCAGTTTATCTCTAGCGGGAGTTGACGAGCAGTACTTC	TRBJ2-7	NA	TRBV28	TRBD2
CASSIYRNEQFF	TGTGCCAGTAGTATCTATCGCAATGAGCAGTTCTTC	TRBJ2-1	NA	TRBV19	NA
CASSGQTNQETQYF	TGTGCCAGCAGTGGACAGACCAACCAAGAGACCCAGTACTTC	TRBJ2-5	NA	TRBV2	NA
CASCEGNLNSPLHF	TGTGCCAGTTGCGAGGGCAACCTTAATTCACCCCTCCACTTT	TRBJ1-6	NA	TRBV7-2	NA
CASSFARYYGYTF	TGTGCCAGCAGTTTTGCCAGGTACTATGGCTACACCTTC	TRBJ1-2	NA	TRBV28	NA
CASSPRSLAGYTDTQYF	TGTGCCAGCAGCCCCCGATCCCTAGCGGGCTACACAGATACGCAGTATTTT	TRBJ2-3	NA	TRBV6-2/TRBV6-3	TRBD2
CASSLSPPLAGSYEQYF	TGTGCCAGCAGCTTATCTCCACCCCTCGCGGGTTCCTACGAGCAGTACTTC	TRBJ2-7	NA	TRBV11-2	NA
CASTSPGGTLAFF	TGTGCCAGCACTTCTCCAGGGGGGACCTTGGCTTTCTTT	TRBJ1-1	few	TRBV6-6	TRBD1
CASSATRVGYGYTF	TGCGCCAGCAGCGCTACCAGGGTTGGCTATGGCTACACCTTC	TRBJ1-2	NA	TRBV5-1	NA
CASSAEGHSLSGANVLTF	TGTGCCAGCAGTGCAGAGGGACACAGCCTCTCTGGGGCCAACGTCCTGACTTTC	TRBJ2-6	NA	TRBV6-1	NA
CASSPRGAYSPLHF	TGTGCCAGCAGCCCCCGGGGGGCTTATTCACCCCTCCACTTT	TRBJ1-6	NA	TRBV7-9	NA
CAIAGQGANYGYTF	TGTGCCATCGCCGGACAAGGGGCCAACTATGGCTACACCTTC	TRBJ1-2	NA	TRBV10-3	NA
CASSQSERSGNTIYF	TGCGCCAGCAGTCAATCCGAACGGTCTGGAAACACCATATATTTT	TRBJ1-3	NA	TRBV23-1	NA
CASSQATGFSNQPQHF	TGTGCCAGCAGTCAAGCGACAGGGTTCAGCAATCAGCCCCAGCATTTT	TRBJ1-5	NA	TRBV6-1	TRBD1
CASSLSSASFYEQYF	TGTGCCAGCAGCTTGTCGTCAGCCTCTTTCTACGAGCAGTACTTC	TRBJ2-7	once	TRBV5-4	NA
CASSTRTRENYGYTF	TGTGCCAGCAGCACCAGGACACGGGAGAACTATGGCTACACCTTC	TRBJ1-2	NA	TRBV11-1	NA
CSVGQDNTGELFF	TGCAGCGTTGGACAGGATAACACCGGGGAGCTGTTTTTT	TRBJ2-2	NA	TRBV29-1	NA